What follows is one TCR beta chain and its context. The antigen is undetermined. This sample stems from a study of shared clonotypes between healthy human individuals. Findings and limits, study-wide: Non-shared clonotypes had lower generation probabilities than clonotypes shared by all four sorted-subset donors. Rarefaction indicated that sorted-subset sequencing remained incomplete although depth was large.

Deletions cut 2 bases from V and 4 bases from J, with 12 bases between. Germline values: CDR1 SGHVS, CDR2 FQNEAQ. This CDR3 spans 16 amino acids. Clones were sequenced by immunoSEQ multiplex PCR, and TCRdb holds only the in-frame ones, with some missing. The sample includes just over 2,000,000 clones, 85% to 95% of them seen just once. The gene calls are TRBV7-8 and TRBJ2-6; possible D gene TRBD1, 6 bases. Sequences were obtained from naive CD4+ T cells sorted from blood. Subset of the sample: CD45RA+ positively selected. This TCR was sampled from a man between 18 and 29 years old in good health. CDR3 protein: CASSLPGQSGANVLTF. DNA for the CDR3: TGTGCCAGCAGCTTACCTGGACAGTCCGGGGCCAACGTCCTGACTTTC.